The T cell receptor beta chain described here comes from a study of early T cells in non-severe SARS-CoV-2 infection. At least ten counts were recorded for this clonotype. V was clipped by 6 bases and J by 7 bases; unmatched bases: 13. Germline-derived CDR1 and CDR2 are SNHLY and FYNNEI. This CDR3 spans 15 amino acids. MiXCR, applied by TCRdb to the 5' RACE reads, yields one record per CDR3 protein. The sample shows tens of thousands of distinct CDR3 sequences, under 9% of them seen only once. The sample here was whole blood, taken at baseline. The clonotype was recovered from an adult who was a healthcare worker with PCR-confirmed SARS-CoV-2 infection or an uninfected control (not recorded which). This rearrangement joins TRBV2 to TRBJ2-7, with TRBD1 matching 9 bases. In nucleotides, the CDR3 is TGTGCCAGCAGGCCGGGACAGGGTATTAGAGGGGAGCAGTACTTC. This gives the protein CASRPGQGIRGEQYF.